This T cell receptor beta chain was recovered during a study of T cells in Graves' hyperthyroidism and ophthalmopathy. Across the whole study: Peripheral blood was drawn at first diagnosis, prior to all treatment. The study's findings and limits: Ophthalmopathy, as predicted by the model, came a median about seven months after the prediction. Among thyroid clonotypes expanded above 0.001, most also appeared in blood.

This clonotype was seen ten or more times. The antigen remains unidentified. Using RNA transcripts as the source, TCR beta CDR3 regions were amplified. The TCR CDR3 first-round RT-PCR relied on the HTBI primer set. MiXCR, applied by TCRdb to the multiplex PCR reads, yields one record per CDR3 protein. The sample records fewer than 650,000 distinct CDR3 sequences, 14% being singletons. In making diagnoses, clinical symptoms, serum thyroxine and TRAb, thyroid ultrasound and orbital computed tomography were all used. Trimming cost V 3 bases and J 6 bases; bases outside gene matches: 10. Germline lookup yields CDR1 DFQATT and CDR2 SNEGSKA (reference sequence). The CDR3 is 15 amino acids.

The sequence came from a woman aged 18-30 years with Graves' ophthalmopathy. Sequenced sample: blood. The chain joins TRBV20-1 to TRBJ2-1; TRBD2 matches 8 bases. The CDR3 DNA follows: TGCAGTGCTAGTCCCGTAGCGGGATGGGGCAATGAGCAGTTCTTC. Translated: CSASPVAGWGNEQFF.